Each of the 21 T cell receptor beta chains below was sequenced from the same sample in a study of blood T cell repertoires in COVID-19. Produced via immunoSEQ multiplex PCR; TCRdb's table is partial and in-frame only. This table holds a few hundred thousand clones, roughly 80% found once. The sample comprised peripheral blood. The receptors here all came from a woman at least 80 years old with active or convalescent COVID-19.

V gene TRBV28 combines with J gene TRBJ2-1, with TRBD2 identical over 13 bases. The germline V gene encodes CDR1 MDHEN and CDR2 SYDVKM. The CDR3 is made up of 17 amino acids. V lost 2 bases to trimming and J lost 6 bases; unmatched junction nucleotides: 7. The CDR3 bases are TGTGCCAGCAGTTTAAAACTAGCGGGGGGGCAGGGCAATGAGCAGTTCTTC. Its protein is CASSLKLAGGQGNEQFF.

The rearrangement uses TRBV27 and TRBJ1-5; D may be TRBD1 (5 bases). The CDR3 is 13 residues long. Germline V gene sequence: CDR1 MNHEY, CDR2 SMNVEV (reference sequence). In DNA, the CDR3 is TGTGTCCGACGGGGGGTGAGCAATCAGCCCCAGCATTTT. This encodes CVRRGVSNQPQHF.

This chain connects TRBV5-4 to TRBJ1-4, with D possibly matching TRBD1 (5 bases). Germline V gene lookup returns CDR1 SGHNT and CDR2 YYREEE (reference sequence). The V and J ends lost 4 bases and 7 bases respectively, with 14 bases between them. The CDR3 contains 14 residues. The CDR3 bases are TGTGCCAGCAGCCCCCAGGGACTTGGTGAAAAACTGTTTTTT. Its protein is CASSPQGLGEKLFF.

CDR3 bases: TGTGCCAGTAGTACACCGTACGGCGGGAGTTATTACAATGAGCAGTTCTTC. Amino acid sequence: CASSTPYGGSYYNEQFF. This chain connects TRBV19 to TRBJ2-1; TRBD2 matches at 7 bases. The CDR3 totals 17 residues. Germline V gene sequence: CDR1 LNHDA, CDR2 SQIVND (reference sequence). V shed 4 bases and J 4 bases; nucleotides not matched to a gene: 13.

The rearrangement uses TRBV7-3 and TRBJ2-3; weak D call: TRBD1 (5 bases). Germline values: CDR1 SGHTA, CDR2 FQGTGA. Trimming removed 0 bases from V and 3 bases from J, with 13 bases in between. This CDR3 has 16 residues. The CDR3 reads CASSLTPTGETDTQYF. The DNA of the CDR3 is TGTGCCAGCAGCTTAACCCCTACAGGAGAAACAGATACGCAGTATTTT.

The gene calls are TRBV11-3 and TRBJ2-7; tentative D call: TRBD2 (5 bases). V was trimmed by 3 bases and J by 6 bases, leaving 6 bases between them. Germline-derived CDR1 and CDR2 are SGHNT and YENEEA. This CDR3 comprises 11 residues. The CDR3 reads CASSFTSEQYF. CDR3 coding DNA: TGTGCCAGCAGCTTCACTAGCGAGCAGTACTTC.

With respect to this clone: This same CDR3 is encoded by further DNA sequences in the sample. V and J are TRBV19 and TRBJ1-1, with a weak D call TRBD1 (6 bases). This CDR3 spans 14 amino acids. Trimming pared 3 bases from V and 8 bases from J, leaving 16 bases between. Germline loops: CDR1 LNHDA, CDR2 SQIVND (reference sequence). DNA of the CDR3: TGTGCCAGTAGTATTGGAGGGGGGGTGACCGAAGCTTTCTTT. Translated: CASSIGGGVTEAFF.

The rearrangement links TRBV24-1 to TRBJ1-4; TRBD1 is a possible D gene (6 bases). The CDR3 sequence is 14 residues long. Germline V lookup: CDR1 KGHDR, CDR2 SFDVKD. The V end was cut by 6 bases, the J end by 0 bases, with 7 bases between. CDR3 loop: CATSPGATNEKLFF. CDR3 in DNA: TGTGCCACCAGTCCAGGGGCAACTAATGAAAAACTGTTTTTT.

The gene calls are TRBV7-9 and TRBJ1-2; 10 bases align to TRBD1. Germline V gene sequence: CDR1 SEHNR, CDR2 FQNEAQ (reference sequence). The CDR3 covers 16 residues. Losses at the gene ends were 3 bases for V and 7 bases for J; bases not matched to a gene: 11. The CDR3, as DNA: TGTGCCAGCAGCTTCCCCCCCCCGACAGGGGGCGGTGGCTACACCTTC. This codes for CASSFPPPTGGGGYTF.

V and J are TRBV1 and TRBJ2-1; whether TRBD1, the table's D call, matches the DNA was not checked. TRBV1 is listed as a pseudogene. The CDR3 has 18 residues. The CDR3 DNA reads as TGCACCAGCAGTCAAGGGGACAGGGTGCCTTCGAAGGTCAATGAGCAGTTCTTC. Translating gives CTSSQGDRVPSKVNEQFF.

V gene TRBV6-5 combines with J gene TRBJ2-7, with 7 bases lining up with TRBD1. Germline assignment: CDR1 MNHEY and CDR2 SVGAGI. V was clipped by 2 bases and J by 6 bases; unmatched bases: 4. This CDR3 is 13 amino acids long. The CDR3 protein is CASSYGSGGEQYF. The DNA of the CDR3 is TGTGCCAGCAGTTACGGGTCAGGGGGCGAGCAGTACTTC.

The V call is TRBV12-3 or TRBV12-4, the J call TRBJ1-2; no definite D call. The CDR3 is 13 residues long. Trimming shortened V by 3 bases and J by 2 bases, and 7 bases separated the two germline ends. Written as DNA, the CDR3 is TGTGCCAGCAGTTTGCAGCGAAACTATGGCTACACCTTC. Translating gives CASSLQRNYGYTF.

This clone was counted only a few times. CDR3 in DNA: TGTGCCAGCAGTCCGTGGAGCGGCTATGGCTACACCTTC. Its protein is CASSPWSGYGYTF. This chain connects TRBV28 to TRBJ1-2; D remains unclear. CDR1 and CDR2 from the germline V gene are MDHEN and SYDVKM. The V and J ends lost 5 bases and 4 bases respectively, with 11 bases between them. The CDR3 totals 13 residues.

This chain links TRBV11-3 with TRBJ1-2; D possibly corresponds to TRBD1 (6 bases). The CDR3 loop spans 14 amino acids. The germline V and J ends were trimmed by 4 bases and 8 bases, with 17 bases remaining between them. Germline values: CDR1 SGHNT, CDR2 YENEEA. The CDR3 nucleotides read TGTGCCAGCAGCTCACAGGGAGGGGCGATAGGCTACACCTTC. As protein: CASSSQGGAIGYTF.

This sequence joins TRBV20-1 and TRBJ1-1, with D perhaps TRBD1 (5 bases). Trimming removed 3 bases at V and 11 bases at J, with 13 bases between. Per germline, CDR1 DFQATT and CDR2 SNEGSKA (reference sequence). The CDR3 spans 11 residues. This CDR3 is CSAREDSKAFF. The DNA of the CDR3 is TGCAGTGCTAGGGAAGACAGTAAGGCTTTCTTT.

This clone appeared a single time. The V and J genes are TRBV4-2 and TRBJ2-5, with TRBD2 matching over 7 bases. This CDR3 spans 17 amino acids. The junction had 14 bases not matched to a gene; V was cut back by 5 bases and J by 2 bases. Looked up from germline, CDR1 is LGHNA and CDR2 is YNFKEQ. The CDR3 spells CASSSRAGRAGQETQYF. CDR3 coding DNA: TGTGCCAGCAGCTCTCGGGCGGGGAGGGCTGGACAAGAGACCCAGTACTTC.

V is TRBV5-8 and J is TRBJ1-5; TRBD1 is a possible D gene (5 bases). Trimming took 4 bases from V and 1 from J, leaving 12 bases between them. The CDR3 contains 15 residues. The germline V gene encodes CDR1 SGHTS and CDR2 YDEGEE. In DNA form, the CDR3 reads TGTGCCAGCAGCCCCTCAGGGAAAAGCAATCAGCCCCAGCATTTT. Translating gives CASSPSGKSNQPQHF.

V usage is TRBV12-3 or TRBV12-4 and J usage is TRBJ1-1; D is unclear. The CDR3 is 12 amino acids. V lost 2 bases, J lost 5 bases, and 6 bases lay in between. The DNA of the CDR3 is TGTGCCAGCAGTTTATCCCCGACTGAAGCTTTCTTT. Its translation: CASSLSPTEAFF.

CDR3 nucleotide sequence: TGTGCTAGTGGTTTGGCCGGGACTAGGACAGATACGCAGTATTTT. It yields the protein CASGLAGTRTDTQYF. The V gene is TRBV12-5, the J gene TRBJ2-3; 8 positions agree with TRBD2. From germline, CDR1 is LGHNT and CDR2 FRNRAP. CDR3 length: 15 amino acids. Germline trimming cut 1 base from V and 3 bases from J; bases unmatched to any gene: 3.

The V call is TRBV19, the J call TRBJ2-2; D unclear. Trimming took 7 bases from V and 4 from J, leaving 16 bases between them. The CDR3 covers 15 residues. CDR1 and CDR2 (germline): LNHDA, SQIVND (reference sequence). The CDR3 loop reads CASMAGTRGTGELFF. CDR3 sequence (DNA): TGTGCCAGTATGGCCGGAACTCGAGGCACCGGGGAGCTGTTTTTT. Complete variable domain (other parts from reference TRBV19 and TRBJ2-2): DGGITQSPKYLFRKEGQNVTLSCEQNLNHDAMYWYRQDPGQGLRLIYYSQIVNDFQKGDIAEGYSVSREKKESFPLTVTSAQKNPTAFYLCASMAGTRGTGELFFGEGSRLTVL.

The CDR3 protein is CASSFLRDEAKNIQYF. CDR3 in DNA: TGTGCCAGCAGCTTTCTGCGGGACGAGGCCAAAAACATTCAGTACTTC. The V gene is TRBV7-2, the J gene TRBJ2-4; possible D gene TRBD2, 6 bases. This CDR3 has 16 residues. V lost 3 bases and J 1 base, leaving 13 bases between the germline ends. Germline V CDR1 and CDR2: SGHTA, FQGNSA.